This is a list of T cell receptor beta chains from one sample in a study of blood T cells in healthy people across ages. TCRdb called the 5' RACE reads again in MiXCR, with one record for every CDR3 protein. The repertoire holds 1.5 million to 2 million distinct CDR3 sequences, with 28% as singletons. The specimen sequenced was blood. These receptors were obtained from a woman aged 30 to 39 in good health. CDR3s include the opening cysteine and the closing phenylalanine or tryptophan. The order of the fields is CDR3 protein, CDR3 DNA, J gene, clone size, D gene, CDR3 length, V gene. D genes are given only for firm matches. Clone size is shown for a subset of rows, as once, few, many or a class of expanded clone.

CDR3 protein: CASSSALPGQGSPQHF; CDR3 DNA: TGTGCCAGCAGTTCGGCCCTACCGGGACAGGGGTCGCCCCAGCATTTT; J gene: TRBJ1-5; clone size: once; D gene: TRBD1; CDR3 length: 16; V gene: TRBV12-3/TRBV12-4
CDR3 protein: CSVEWGQGSYGYTF; CDR3 DNA: TGCAGCGTTGAATGGGGACAGGGGAGCTATGGCTACACCTTC; J gene: TRBJ1-2; clone size: .; D gene: TRBD1; CDR3 length: 14; V gene: TRBV29-1
CDR3 protein: CASSGLTGSSYNEQFF; CDR3 DNA: TGTGCCAGCAGCGGGTTAACGGGGAGCTCCTACAATGAGCAGTTCTTC; J gene: TRBJ2-1; clone size: .; D gene: .; CDR3 length: 16; V gene: TRBV9
CDR3 protein: CSVGWGTGVDEQYF; CDR3 DNA: TGCAGCGTTGGGTGGGGGACAGGGGTCGACGAGCAGTACTTC; J gene: TRBJ2-7; clone size: many; D gene: TRBD1; CDR3 length: 14; V gene: TRBV29-1
CDR3 protein: CASSYSLGAGPLHF; CDR3 DNA: TGTGCCAGCAGTTACTCGTTAGGGGCAGGGCCCCTCCACTTT; J gene: TRBJ1-6; clone size: few; D gene: .; CDR3 length: 14; V gene: TRBV6-6
CDR3 protein: CVSRPGTEETQYF; CDR3 DNA: TGTGTCAGCAGGCCCGGGACAGAAGAGACCCAGTACTTC; J gene: TRBJ2-5; clone size: .; D gene: TRBD1; CDR3 length: 13; V gene: TRBV28
CDR3 protein: CASRLQGGLFF; CDR3 DNA: TGTGCCAGCAGACTACAGGGTGGGCTGTTTTTT; J gene: TRBJ1-4; clone size: .; D gene: .; CDR3 length: 11; V gene: TRBV2
CDR3 protein: CAINRDRGGYEQYF; CDR3 DNA: TGTGCCATCAACCGCGACAGGGGGGGCTACGAGCAGTACTTC; J gene: TRBJ2-7; clone size: few; D gene: TRBD1; CDR3 length: 14; V gene: TRBV10-3
CDR3 protein: CSAQNRDRGDEAQYF; CDR3 DNA: TGCAGTGCCCAAAACCGGGACAGGGGAGACGAGGCCCAGTACTTC; J gene: TRBJ2-5; clone size: .; D gene: TRBD1; CDR3 length: 15; V gene: TRBV20-1
CDR3 protein: CASSLGGSSSYNVQFF; CDR3 DNA: TGCGCCAGCAGCTTAGGAGGAAGTAGCTCCTACAATGTGCAGTTCTTC; J gene: TRBJ2-1; clone size: .; D gene: .; CDR3 length: 16; V gene: TRBV5-1
CDR3 protein: CSVSSGSRTDLAFF; CDR3 DNA: TGCAGCGTGTCCTCGGGGTCCAGGACAGACCTGGCTTTCTTT; J gene: TRBJ1-1; clone size: few; D gene: .; CDR3 length: 14; V gene: TRBV29-1
CDR3 protein: CASGRRDDEQYF; CDR3 DNA: TGTGCCAGCGGGAGGCGGGACGACGAGCAGTACTTC; J gene: TRBJ2-7; clone size: few; D gene: .; CDR3 length: 12; V gene: TRBV18
CDR3 protein: CASSLVGTLADTQYF; CDR3 DNA: TGCGCCAGCAGCTTGGTCGGTACCTTAGCGGATACGCAGTATTTT; J gene: TRBJ2-3; clone size: .; D gene: .; CDR3 length: 15; V gene: TRBV5-1
CDR3 protein: CASRRRDSNSYEQYF; CDR3 DNA: TGTGCCAGCAGGCGCCGGGACTCGAACTCCTACGAGCAGTACTTC; J gene: TRBJ2-7; clone size: .; D gene: .; CDR3 length: 15; V gene: TRBV12-3/TRBV12-4
CDR3 protein: CASSAGTGIQPQHF; CDR3 DNA: TGTGCCAGCAGCGCCGGGACAGGGATCCAGCCCCAGCATTTT; J gene: TRBJ1-5; clone size: few; D gene: TRBD1; CDR3 length: 14; V gene: TRBV12-3/TRBV12-4
CDR3 protein: CASSLYRTVSYEQYF; CDR3 DNA: TGCGCCAGCAGCTTGTATAGGACAGTCTCCTACGAGCAGTACTTC; J gene: TRBJ2-7; clone size: .; D gene: .; CDR3 length: 15; V gene: TRBV5-1
CDR3 protein: CASSENGLDTDTQYF; CDR3 DNA: TGTGCCAGCAGTGAAAACGGGTTGGACACAGATACGCAGTATTTT; J gene: TRBJ2-3; clone size: .; D gene: .; CDR3 length: 15; V gene: TRBV2
CDR3 protein: CATSKKSDQETQYF; CDR3 DNA: TGTGCCACCAGTAAAAAGTCAGATCAAGAGACCCAGTACTTC; J gene: TRBJ2-5; clone size: .; D gene: .; CDR3 length: 14; V gene: TRBV5-5
CDR3 protein: CASSYTSRYGYTF; CDR3 DNA: TGTGCCAGCAGTTACACTTCTAGGTATGGCTACACCTTC; J gene: TRBJ1-2; clone size: .; D gene: .; CDR3 length: 13; V gene: TRBV6-5
CDR3 protein: CASTIKGDRQYF; CDR3 DNA: TGTGCCAGCACCATTAAGGGGGACCGCCAGTACTTC; J gene: TRBJ2-4; clone size: many; D gene: .; CDR3 length: 12; V gene: TRBV7-9
CDR3 protein: CASSPRGAAVGQETQYF; CDR3 DNA: TGTGCCAGCAGTCCCCGAGGGGCCGCTGTGGGCCAAGAGACCCAGTACTTC; J gene: TRBJ2-5; clone size: .; D gene: .; CDR3 length: 17; V gene: TRBV6-1
CDR3 protein: CASSPQASKYNEQFF; CDR3 DNA: TGTGCCAGCAGCCCTCAGGCCTCCAAGTACAATGAGCAGTTCTTC; J gene: TRBJ2-1; clone size: few; D gene: .; CDR3 length: 15; V gene: TRBV7-9
CDR3 protein: CTSSFEPSGNTQYF; CDR3 DNA: TGTACCAGCAGTTTTGAACCGAGCGGGAATACGCAGTATTTT; J gene: TRBJ2-3; clone size: .; D gene: TRBD2; CDR3 length: 14; V gene: TRBV27
CDR3 protein: CAGSYSGTSGGEETQYF; CDR3 DNA: TGTGCCGGCAGTTACTCTGGGACTAGCGGGGGGGAAGAGACCCAGTACTTC; J gene: TRBJ2-5; clone size: .; D gene: TRBD2; CDR3 length: 17; V gene: TRBV6-6
CDR3 protein: CATAVAESNSEQFF; CDR3 DNA: TGTGCCACCGCGGTGGCGGAGTCCAATAGTGAGCAGTTCTTC; J gene: TRBJ2-1; clone size: .; D gene: .; CDR3 length: 14; V gene: TRBV2
CDR3 protein: CVSSLAQGASMEQYF; CDR3 DNA: TGTGTCAGCAGCTTAGCCCAGGGGGCCTCTATGGAGCAGTACTTC; J gene: TRBJ2-5; clone size: .; D gene: TRBD1; CDR3 length: 15; V gene: TRBV7-9
CDR3 protein: CASSSGQGGGSQETQYF; CDR3 DNA: TGTGCCAGCAGCTCGGGACAGGGAGGAGGGTCCCAAGAGACCCAGTACTTC; J gene: TRBJ2-5; clone size: .; D gene: TRBD1; CDR3 length: 17; V gene: TRBV7-2
CDR3 protein: CASSLGKDRFTGELFF; CDR3 DNA: TGTGCCAGCAGCTTAGGGAAGGACAGGTTCACCGGGGAGCTGTTTTTT; J gene: TRBJ2-2; clone size: .; D gene: TRBD1; CDR3 length: 16; V gene: TRBV7-7
CDR3 protein: CASSFSPRGKRGSAYEQYF; CDR3 DNA: TGTGCCAGCAGCTTCTCCCCGAGAGGGAAGCGGGGTTCGGCCTACGAGCAGTACTTC; J gene: TRBJ2-7; clone size: .; D gene: TRBD2; CDR3 length: 19; V gene: TRBV7-8
CDR3 protein: CSAWVSAGSNYGYTF; CDR3 DNA: TGCAGTGCTTGGGTCTCCGCGGGGAGTAACTATGGCTACACCTTC; J gene: TRBJ1-2; clone size: few; D gene: .; CDR3 length: 15; V gene: TRBV20-1
CDR3 protein: CATSEVRRTGRSNTGELFF; CDR3 DNA: TGTGCCACCAGTGAAGTACGAAGGACAGGGAGATCGAACACCGGGGAGCTGTTTTTT; J gene: TRBJ2-2; clone size: .; D gene: TRBD1; CDR3 length: 19; V gene: TRBV24-1
CDR3 protein: CASLAETGDIQYF; CDR3 DNA: TGTGCCAGCCTGGCCGAGACAGGAGACATTCAGTACTTC; J gene: TRBJ2-4; clone size: .; D gene: .; CDR3 length: 13; V gene: TRBV25-1
CDR3 protein: CSARGPPVLEQYF; CDR3 DNA: TGCAGTGCTAGAGGCCCCCCGGTTCTCGAGCAGTACTTC; J gene: TRBJ2-7; clone size: many; D gene: .; CDR3 length: 13; V gene: TRBV20-1
CDR3 protein: CASSSGAGLFTDTQYF; CDR3 DNA: TGTGCCAGCAGCTCCGGGGCGGGACTTTTCACAGATACGCAGTATTTT; J gene: TRBJ2-3; clone size: .; D gene: .; CDR3 length: 16; V gene: TRBV11-2
CDR3 protein: CASSPQLGPTDTQYF; CDR3 DNA: TGTGCCAGCAGCCCCCAATTGGGCCCCACAGATACGCAGTATTTT; J gene: TRBJ2-3; clone size: .; D gene: .; CDR3 length: 15; V gene: TRBV14
CDR3 protein: CASSLVGVGGQETQYF; CDR3 DNA: TGCGCCAGCAGCTTGGTTGGAGTCGGGGGTCAAGAGACCCAGTACTTC; J gene: TRBJ2-5; clone size: .; D gene: .; CDR3 length: 16; V gene: TRBV5-1
CDR3 protein: CASSYGLGCNEQFF; CDR3 DNA: TGTGCCAGCAGTTACGGGCTGGGTTGCAATGAGCAGTTCTTC; J gene: TRBJ2-1; clone size: .; D gene: .; CDR3 length: 14; V gene: TRBV27
CDR3 protein: CASTQTGPGANVLTF; CDR3 DNA: TGTGCCAGCACACAGACGGGGCCCGGGGCCAACGTCCTGACTTTC; J gene: TRBJ2-6; clone size: few; D gene: .; CDR3 length: 15; V gene: TRBV7-3
CDR3 protein: CASRIATVTNEKLFF; CDR3 DNA: TGTGCCAGCAGGATCGCGACAGTTACTAATGAAAAACTGTTTTTT; J gene: TRBJ1-4; clone size: .; D gene: .; CDR3 length: 15; V gene: TRBV6-5
CDR3 protein: CASSQRGELSYNEQFF; CDR3 DNA: TGTGCCAGCAGCCAGCGGGGGGAACTCTCCTACAATGAGCAGTTCTTC; J gene: TRBJ2-1; clone size: .; D gene: TRBD2; CDR3 length: 16; V gene: TRBV28
CDR3 protein: CASFRGGGNSPLHF; CDR3 DNA: TGTGCCAGCTTTAGGGGGGGCGGGAATTCACCCCTCCACTTT; J gene: TRBJ1-6; clone size: .; D gene: .; CDR3 length: 14; V gene: TRBV7-2
CDR3 protein: CASSLDGALAKNIQYF; CDR3 DNA: TGTGCCAGCAGTCTGGACGGTGCCCTAGCCAAAAACATTCAGTACTTC; J gene: TRBJ2-4; clone size: many; D gene: .; CDR3 length: 16; V gene: TRBV6-5
CDR3 protein: CASISGLGYGNEQFF; CDR3 DNA: TGTGCCAGCATTTCCGGACTAGGGTATGGCAATGAGCAGTTCTTC; J gene: TRBJ2-1; clone size: .; D gene: TRBD2; CDR3 length: 15; V gene: TRBV12-3/TRBV12-4
CDR3 protein: CAGSLLGQGQPQHF; CDR3 DNA: TGCGCCGGCAGCCTATTGGGACAGGGTCAGCCCCAGCATTTT; J gene: TRBJ1-5; clone size: .; D gene: TRBD1; CDR3 length: 14; V gene: TRBV5-1
CDR3 protein: CASSPRQGWGQPQHF; CDR3 DNA: TGTGCCAGCAGCCCAAGACAGGGATGGGGTCAGCCCCAGCATTTT; J gene: TRBJ1-5; clone size: .; D gene: TRBD1; CDR3 length: 15; V gene: TRBV7-6
CDR3 protein: CASSQGDVNTDTQYF; CDR3 DNA: TGTGCCAGCAGCCAGGGTGACGTGAACACAGATACGCAGTATTTT; J gene: TRBJ2-3; clone size: few; D gene: .; CDR3 length: 15; V gene: TRBV3-1
CDR3 protein: CACRGTGQETQYF; CDR3 DNA: TGTGCCTGCAGGGGGACAGGACAAGAGACCCAGTACTTC; J gene: TRBJ2-5; clone size: few; D gene: TRBD1; CDR3 length: 13; V gene: TRBV28
CDR3 protein: CASSRRLASDTQYF; CDR3 DNA: TGTGCCAGTAGTAGAAGACTAGCGTCAGATACGCAGTATTTT; J gene: TRBJ2-3; clone size: .; D gene: TRBD2; CDR3 length: 14; V gene: TRBV19
CDR3 protein: CASSSGLAGESLAPGANVLTF; CDR3 DNA: TGTGCCAGCAGTTCCGGACTAGCGGGAGAAAGTTTAGCCCCTGGGGCCAACGTCCTGACTTTC; J gene: TRBJ2-6; clone size: .; D gene: TRBD2; CDR3 length: 21; V gene: TRBV6-5
CDR3 protein: CASSPRPNRNSNQPQHF; CDR3 DNA: TGTGCCAGCTCACCCCGACCCAACCGGAATAGCAATCAGCCCCAGCATTTT; J gene: TRBJ1-5; clone size: few; D gene: .; CDR3 length: 17; V gene: TRBV18
CDR3 protein: CSARGDRYTNYGYTF; CDR3 DNA: TGCAGTGCTAGAGGAGATAGGTATACTAACTATGGCTACACCTTC; J gene: TRBJ1-2; clone size: few; D gene: .; CDR3 length: 15; V gene: TRBV20-1
CDR3 protein: CSATDRGGSEKLFF; CDR3 DNA: TGCAGTGCGACGGACAGGGGAGGGAGTGAAAAACTGTTTTTT; J gene: TRBJ1-4; clone size: .; D gene: TRBD1; CDR3 length: 14; V gene: TRBV20-1
CDR3 protein: CASSIGGASYEQYF; CDR3 DNA: TGTGCCAGCAGTATAGGGGGGGCCTCCTACGAGCAGTACTTC; J gene: TRBJ2-7; clone size: .; D gene: .; CDR3 length: 14; V gene: TRBV27
CDR3 protein: CTSSPPLDKAFF; CDR3 DNA: TGCACCAGCAGCCCACCCCTAGACAAAGCTTTCTTT; J gene: TRBJ1-1; clone size: .; D gene: .; CDR3 length: 12; V gene: TRBV1
CDR3 protein: CASSLYVSGGAQDTQYF; CDR3 DNA: TGTGCCAGCAGTTTATACGTGAGCGGGGGGGCCCAAGATACGCAGTATTTT; J gene: TRBJ2-3; clone size: .; D gene: TRBD2; CDR3 length: 17; V gene: TRBV12-3/TRBV12-4